This T cell receptor beta chain originates from a study of blood T cells in healthy people across ages. Study-wide points: Naive and antigen-experienced cells were not separated, limiting conclusive comparison.

The CDR3 sequence is 17 residues long. Germline V gene lookup returns CDR1 SGHRS and CDR2 YFSETQ. V trimming: 4 bases; J trimming: 14 bases; junction bases outside the gene matches: 24. For this clonotype: Its target is not known.

The authors ran a second PCR of roughly 6 to 12 cycles using a sample-barcoded 5' primer and a J-beta primer mix. Every individual sample yielded 2.5 million or more paired-end reads (each containing CDR3). One entry per CDR3 protein, called by TCRdb with MiXCR from the 5' RACE reads. The data show approximately 800,000 distinct CDR3 sequences, about 53% seen once. Healthy individuals of Caucasian origin from Russia, aged roughly 6 to 100, served as donors. Material for sequencing was blood. This clonotype was sampled from a man aged 80 or over in good health. The V gene is TRBV5-1, the J gene TRBJ2-3, with 8 bases fitting TRBD1. As DNA, the CDR3 is TGCGCCAGCAGCCCCGGTTCGGGCAGGGGGCTAGGTAGATACGCGTATTTT. Translating it yields CASSPGSGRGLGRYAYF.